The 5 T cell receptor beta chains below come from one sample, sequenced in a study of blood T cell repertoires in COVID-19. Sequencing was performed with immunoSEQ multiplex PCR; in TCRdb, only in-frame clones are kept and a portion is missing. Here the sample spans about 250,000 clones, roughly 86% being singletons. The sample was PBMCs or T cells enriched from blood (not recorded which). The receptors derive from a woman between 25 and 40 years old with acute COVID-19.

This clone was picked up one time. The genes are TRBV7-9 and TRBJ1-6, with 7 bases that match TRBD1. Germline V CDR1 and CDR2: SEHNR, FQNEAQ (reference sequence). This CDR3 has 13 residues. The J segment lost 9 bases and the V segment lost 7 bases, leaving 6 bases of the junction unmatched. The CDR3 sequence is CASTGTAGSPLHF. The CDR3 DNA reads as TGTGCCAGCACTGGGACAGCTGGTTCACCCCTCCACTTT.

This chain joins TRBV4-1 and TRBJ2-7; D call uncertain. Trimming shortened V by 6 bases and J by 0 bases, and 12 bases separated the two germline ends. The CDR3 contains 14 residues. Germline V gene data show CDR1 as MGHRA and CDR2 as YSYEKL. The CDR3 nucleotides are TGCGCCAGCAGTGAGACATATTCCTCCTACGAGCAGTACTTC. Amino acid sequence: CASSETYSSYEQYF.

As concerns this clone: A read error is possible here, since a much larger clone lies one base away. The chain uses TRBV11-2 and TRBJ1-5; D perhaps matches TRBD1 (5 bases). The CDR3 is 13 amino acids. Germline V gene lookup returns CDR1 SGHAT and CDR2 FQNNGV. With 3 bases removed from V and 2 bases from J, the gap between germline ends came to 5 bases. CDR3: CASSFRGNQPQHF. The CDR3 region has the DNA TGTGCCAGCAGCTTCAGGGGCAATCAGCCCCAGCATTTT.

The CDR3: CASSPAGVVSQAEAFF. In DNA, the CDR3 is TGTGCCAGCTCACCAGCAGGGGTGGTTTCTCAGGCTGAAGCTTTCTTT. The V and J genes are TRBV18 and TRBJ1-1; D is possibly TRBD1 (6 bases). Germline CDR1 KGHSH, CDR2 LQKENI. The CDR3 extends over 16 amino acids. The germline V and J ends were trimmed by 2 bases and 6 bases, with 19 bases remaining between them.

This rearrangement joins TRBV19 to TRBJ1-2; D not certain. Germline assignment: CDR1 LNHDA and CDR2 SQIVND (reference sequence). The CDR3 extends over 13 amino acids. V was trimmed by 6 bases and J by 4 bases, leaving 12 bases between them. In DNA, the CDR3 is TGTGCCAGTAGAAGACACGATATCTATGGCTACACCTTC. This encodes CASRRHDIYGYTF.